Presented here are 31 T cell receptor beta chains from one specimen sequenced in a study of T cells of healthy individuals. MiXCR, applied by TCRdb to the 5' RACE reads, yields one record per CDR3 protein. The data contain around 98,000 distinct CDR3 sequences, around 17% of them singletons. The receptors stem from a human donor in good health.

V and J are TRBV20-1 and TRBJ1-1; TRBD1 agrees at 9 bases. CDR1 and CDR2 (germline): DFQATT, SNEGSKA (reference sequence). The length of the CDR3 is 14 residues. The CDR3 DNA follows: TGCAAAGCCGGACAGGGGATTAAAAACACTGAAGCTTTCTTT. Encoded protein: CKAGQGIKNTEAFF.

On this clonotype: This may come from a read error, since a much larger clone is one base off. This CDR3 is CASGLVQGALGGYTF. CDR3 sequence (DNA): TGTGCCAGCGGCTTAGTGCAGGGGGCATTAGGCGGCTACACCTTC. The chain joins TRBV7-2 to TRBJ1-2, with 8 nucleotides matching TRBD1. Germline loops: CDR1 SGHTA, CDR2 FQGNSA. The CDR3 length is 15 residues.

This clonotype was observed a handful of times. The CDR3 loop is CASSFTQGIYGYTF. The CDR3 DNA reads as TGCGCCAGCAGCTTTACACAGGGTATCTATGGCTACACCTTC. This sequence joins TRBV5-1 and TRBJ1-2; D perhaps matches TRBD1 (6 bases). Trimming cost V 2 bases and J 4 bases, with 12 bases left between them. CDR1 is SGHRS and CDR2 is YFSETQ in the germline V gene. The CDR3 runs to 14 residues. Together with reference TRBV5-1 and TRBJ1-2, the CDR3 gives the full variable domain: KAGVTQTPRYLIKTRGQQVTLSCSPISGHRSVSWYQQTPGQGLQFLFEYFSETQRNKGNFPGRFSGRQFSNSRSEMNVSTLELGDSALYLCASSFTQGIYGYTFGSGTRLTVV.

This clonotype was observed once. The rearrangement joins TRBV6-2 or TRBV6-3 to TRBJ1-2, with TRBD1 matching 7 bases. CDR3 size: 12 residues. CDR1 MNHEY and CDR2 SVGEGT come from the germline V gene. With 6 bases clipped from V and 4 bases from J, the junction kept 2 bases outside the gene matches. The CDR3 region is CASSRQGYGYTF. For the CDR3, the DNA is TGTGCCAGCAGCAGACAGGGCTATGGCTACACCTTC.

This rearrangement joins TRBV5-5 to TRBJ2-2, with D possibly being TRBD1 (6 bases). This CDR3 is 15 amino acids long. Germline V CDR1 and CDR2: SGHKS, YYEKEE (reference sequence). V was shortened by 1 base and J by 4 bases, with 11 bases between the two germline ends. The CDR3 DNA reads TGTGCCAGCAGCTTGAATACAGGGATCACCGGGGAGCTGTTTTTT. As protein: CASSLNTGITGELFF.

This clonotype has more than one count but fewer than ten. CDR3 sequence: CASSSGQGLNNEQFF. The DNA of the CDR3 is TGCGCCAGCAGCTCGGGACAGGGGCTAAACAATGAGCAGTTCTTC. The chain employs TRBV5-1 and TRBJ2-1; 10 nucleotides align to TRBD1. Germline CDR1 SGHRS, CDR2 YFSETQ. The length of the CDR3 is 15 residues. Trimming removed 3 bases from V and 5 bases from J; junction bases left unmatched: 5.

The CDR3 reads CSAPPLTDTQYF. The CDR3 DNA follows: TGCAGTGCTCCCCCCCTTACAGATACGCAGTATTTT. V usage is TRBV20-1 and J usage is TRBJ2-3; no reliable D call. This CDR3 is 12 amino acids long. V lost 5 bases and J 3 bases, leaving 9 bases between the germline ends. Germline V gene sequence: CDR1 DFQATT, CDR2 SNEGSKA (reference sequence).

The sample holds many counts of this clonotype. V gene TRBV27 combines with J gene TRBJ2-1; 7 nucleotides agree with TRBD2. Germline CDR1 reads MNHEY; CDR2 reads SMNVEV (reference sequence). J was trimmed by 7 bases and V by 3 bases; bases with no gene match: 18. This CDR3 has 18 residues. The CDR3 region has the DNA TGTGCCAGCAGTTTGGGGTCCCCCCTGGGCGGGAGCTCTAATGAGCAGTTCTTC. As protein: CASSLGSPLGGSSNEQFF.

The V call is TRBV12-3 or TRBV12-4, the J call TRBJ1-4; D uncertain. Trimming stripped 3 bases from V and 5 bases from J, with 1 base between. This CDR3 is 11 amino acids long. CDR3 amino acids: CASSLNEKLFF. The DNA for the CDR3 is TGTGCCAGCAGTTTGAATGAAAAACTGTTTTTT.

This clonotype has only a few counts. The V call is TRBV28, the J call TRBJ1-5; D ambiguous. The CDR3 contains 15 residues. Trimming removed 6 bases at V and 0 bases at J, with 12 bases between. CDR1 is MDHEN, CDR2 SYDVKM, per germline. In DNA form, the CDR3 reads TGTGCCAGCAGGCGACACTTAACTAGCAATCAGCCCCAGCATTTT. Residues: CASRRHLTSNQPQHF.

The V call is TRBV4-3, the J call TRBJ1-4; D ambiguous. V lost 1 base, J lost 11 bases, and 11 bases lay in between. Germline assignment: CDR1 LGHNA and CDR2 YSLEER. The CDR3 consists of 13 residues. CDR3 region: CASSQGEGGKLFF. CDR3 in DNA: TGCGCCAGCAGCCAAGGAGAGGGTGGGAAACTGTTTTTT.

The CDR3 here is CASRRDRRGYTF. In DNA, the CDR3 is TGCGCCAGCAGGAGGGACAGGAGAGGCTACACCTTC. The chain has TRBV5-1 and TRBJ1-2; 8 bases are a match to TRBD1. This CDR3 region has 12 residues. Per germline, CDR1 SGHRS and CDR2 YFSETQ. With 5 bases clipped from V and 8 bases from J, the junction kept 5 bases outside the gene matches.

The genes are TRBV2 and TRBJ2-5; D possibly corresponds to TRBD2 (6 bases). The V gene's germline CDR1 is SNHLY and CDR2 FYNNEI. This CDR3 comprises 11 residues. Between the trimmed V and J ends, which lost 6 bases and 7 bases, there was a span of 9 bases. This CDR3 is CASRDYLTQYF. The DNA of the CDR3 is TGTGCCAGCAGGGACTACCTGACCCAGTACTTC.

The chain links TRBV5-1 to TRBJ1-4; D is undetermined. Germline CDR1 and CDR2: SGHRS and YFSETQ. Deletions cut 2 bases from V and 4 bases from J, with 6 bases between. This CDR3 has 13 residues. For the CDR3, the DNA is TGCGCCAGCAGCTTCGGCAGTAATGAAAAACTGTTTTTT. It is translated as CASSFGSNEKLFF.

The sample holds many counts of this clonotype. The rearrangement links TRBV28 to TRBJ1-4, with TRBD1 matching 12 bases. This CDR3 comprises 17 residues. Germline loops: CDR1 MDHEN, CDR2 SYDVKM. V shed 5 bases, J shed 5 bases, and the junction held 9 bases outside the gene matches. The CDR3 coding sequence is TGTGCCAGCAGTGAGGGACAGGGGGCTGGGGAAAATGAAAAACTGTTTTTT. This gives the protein CASSEGQGAGENEKLFF.

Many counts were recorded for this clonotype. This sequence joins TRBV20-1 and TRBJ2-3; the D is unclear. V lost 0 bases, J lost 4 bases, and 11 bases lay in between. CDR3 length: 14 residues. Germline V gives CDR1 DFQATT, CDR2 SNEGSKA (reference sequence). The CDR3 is CSARDAQGSDTQYF. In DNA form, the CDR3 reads TGCAGTGCTAGAGATGCCCAAGGGTCAGATACGCAGTATTTT.

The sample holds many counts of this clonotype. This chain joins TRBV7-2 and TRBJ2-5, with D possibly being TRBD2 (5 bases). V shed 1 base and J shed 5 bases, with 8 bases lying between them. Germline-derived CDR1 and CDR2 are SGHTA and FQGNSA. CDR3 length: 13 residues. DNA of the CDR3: TGTGCCAGCAGCTTAGAGGGCGGGGAGACCCAGTACTTC. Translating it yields CASSLEGGETQYF.

This CDR3 is CASSHPSGTRETQYF. In DNA form, the CDR3 reads TGTGCCAGCAGCCACCCTTCCGGGACTAGAGAGACCCAGTACTTC. The rearrangement uses TRBV3-1 and TRBJ2-5, with 8 bases identical to TRBD2. The germline gives CDR1 LGHDT, CDR2 YNNKEL (reference sequence). J was trimmed by 4 bases and V by 3 bases; bases with no gene match: 7. This CDR3 has 15 residues.

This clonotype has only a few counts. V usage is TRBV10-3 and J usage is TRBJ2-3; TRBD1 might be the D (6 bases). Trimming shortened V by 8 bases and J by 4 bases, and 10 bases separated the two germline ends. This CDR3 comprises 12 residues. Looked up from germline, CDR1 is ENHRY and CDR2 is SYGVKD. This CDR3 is CAIESGADTQYF. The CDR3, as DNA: TGTGCCATCGAGTCAGGGGCAGATACGCAGTATTTT.

The CDR3 DNA is TGTGCCAGCAGTTACCCGGGACCCGTAGATGAAAAACTGTTTTTT. As protein: CASSYPGPVDEKLFF. This sequence joins TRBV6-5 and TRBJ1-4; possible D gene TRBD1, 5 bases. Germline loops: CDR1 MNHEY, CDR2 SVGAGI. This CDR3 has 15 amino acids. The V end was cut by 2 bases, the J end by 6 bases, with 13 bases between.

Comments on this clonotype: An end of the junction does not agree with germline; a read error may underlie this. In DNA form, the CDR3 reads TGTGCCAGCAGTTCGGTTGGCAGGGTCAACGATGATCAGTTCTTC. Translation: CASSSVGRVNDDQFF. The V and J genes are TRBV6-6 and TRBJ2-1; TRBD1 is a possible D gene (5 bases). The CDR3 is 15 residues long. Germline loops: CDR1 MNHNY, CDR2 SVGAGI (reference sequence).

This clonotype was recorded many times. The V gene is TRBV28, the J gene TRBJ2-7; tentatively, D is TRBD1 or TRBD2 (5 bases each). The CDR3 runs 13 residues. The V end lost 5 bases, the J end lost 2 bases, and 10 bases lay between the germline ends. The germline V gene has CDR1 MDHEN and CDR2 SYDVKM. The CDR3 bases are TGTGCCAGCAGTCTGGGACGGACCTACGAGCAGTACTTC. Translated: CASSLGRTYEQYF. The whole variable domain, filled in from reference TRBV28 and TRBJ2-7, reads DVKVTQSSRYLVKRTGEKVFLECVQDMDHENMFWYRQDPGLGLRLIYFSYDVKMKEKGDIPEGYSVSREKKERFSLILESASTNQTSMYLCASSLGRTYEQYFGPGTRLTVT.

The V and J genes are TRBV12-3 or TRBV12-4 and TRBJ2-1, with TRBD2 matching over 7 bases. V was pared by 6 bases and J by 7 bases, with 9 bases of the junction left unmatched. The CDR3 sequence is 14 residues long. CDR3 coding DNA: TGTGCCAGCAGAGGTACTGCCGGGAGGAATGAGCAGTTCTTC. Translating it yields CASRGTAGRNEQFF.

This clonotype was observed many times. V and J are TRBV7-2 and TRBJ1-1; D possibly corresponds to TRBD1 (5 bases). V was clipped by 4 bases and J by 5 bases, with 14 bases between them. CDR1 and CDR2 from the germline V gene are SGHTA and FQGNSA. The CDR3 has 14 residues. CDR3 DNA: TGTGCCAGCAGCTACTCAGGGAGTAGGACTGAAGCTTTCTTT. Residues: CASSYSGSRTEAFF.

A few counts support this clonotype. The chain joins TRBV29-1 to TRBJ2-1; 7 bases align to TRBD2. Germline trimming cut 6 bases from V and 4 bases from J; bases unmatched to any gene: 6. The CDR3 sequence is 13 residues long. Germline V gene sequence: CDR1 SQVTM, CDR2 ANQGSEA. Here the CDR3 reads CSVSRGVYNEQFF. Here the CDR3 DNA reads TGCAGCGTGTCCCGGGGGGTTTACAATGAGCAGTTCTTC.

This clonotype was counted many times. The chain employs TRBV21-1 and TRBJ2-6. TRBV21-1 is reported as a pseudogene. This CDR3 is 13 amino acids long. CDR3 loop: CAPRIGGANVLTF. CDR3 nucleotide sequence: TGTGCCCCCAGAATTGGCGGGGCCAACGTCCTGACTTTC.

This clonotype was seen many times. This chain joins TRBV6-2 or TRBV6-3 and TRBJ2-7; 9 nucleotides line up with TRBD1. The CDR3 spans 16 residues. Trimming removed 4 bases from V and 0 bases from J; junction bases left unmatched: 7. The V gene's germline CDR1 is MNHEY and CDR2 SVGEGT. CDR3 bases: TGTGCCAGCAGTTCCTACGGACAGGGGAACTCCTACGAGCAGTACTTC. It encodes CASSSYGQGNSYEQYF.

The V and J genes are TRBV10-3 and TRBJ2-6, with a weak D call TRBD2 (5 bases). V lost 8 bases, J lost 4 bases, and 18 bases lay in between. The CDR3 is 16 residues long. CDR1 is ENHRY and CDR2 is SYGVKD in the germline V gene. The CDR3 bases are TGTGCCATCCCAGCGGAACCACGCCTAGGGGCCAACGTCCTGACTTTC. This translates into CAIPAEPRLGANVLTF.

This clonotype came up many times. This chain's CDR3 is CASSFVTNEQYF. CDR3 in DNA: TGTGCCAGCAGTTTCGTCACCAACGAGCAGTACTTC. This chain links TRBV28 with TRBJ2-7, with D unresolved. Germline V gives CDR1 MDHEN, CDR2 SYDVKM. Trimming stripped 3 bases from V and 5 bases from J, with 8 bases between. The CDR3 has 12 amino acids.

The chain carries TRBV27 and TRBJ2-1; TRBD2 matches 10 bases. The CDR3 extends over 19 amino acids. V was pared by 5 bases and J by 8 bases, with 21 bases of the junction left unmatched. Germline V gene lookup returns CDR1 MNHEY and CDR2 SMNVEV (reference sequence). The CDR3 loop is CASSPNPVGLAVVRHEQFF. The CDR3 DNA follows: TGTGCCAGCAGTCCTAACCCCGTTGGACTAGCGGTCGTGCGGCATGAGCAGTTCTTC.

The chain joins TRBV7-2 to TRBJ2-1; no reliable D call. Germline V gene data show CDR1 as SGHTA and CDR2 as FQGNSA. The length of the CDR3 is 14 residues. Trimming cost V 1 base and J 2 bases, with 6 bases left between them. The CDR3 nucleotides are TGTGCCAGCAGCTTAGATCCGCCCTACAATGAGCAGTTCTTC. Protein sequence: CASSLDPPYNEQFF.